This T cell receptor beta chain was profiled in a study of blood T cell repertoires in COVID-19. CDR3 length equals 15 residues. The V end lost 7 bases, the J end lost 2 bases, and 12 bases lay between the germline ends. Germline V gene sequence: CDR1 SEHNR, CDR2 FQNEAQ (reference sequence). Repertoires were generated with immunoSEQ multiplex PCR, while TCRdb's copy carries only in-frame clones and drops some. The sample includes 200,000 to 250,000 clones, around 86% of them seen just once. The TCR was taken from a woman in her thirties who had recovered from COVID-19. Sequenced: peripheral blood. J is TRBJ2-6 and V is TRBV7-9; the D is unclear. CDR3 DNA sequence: TGTGCCAGCACCAATCCAGGTGCTGGGGCCAACGTCCTGACTTTC. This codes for CASTNPGAGANVLTF. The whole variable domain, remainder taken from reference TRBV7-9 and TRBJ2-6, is DTGVSQNPRHKITKRGQNVTFRCDPISEHNRLYWYRQTLGQGPEFLTYFQNEAQLEKSRLLSDRFSAERPKGSFSTLEIQRTEQGDSAMYLCASTNPGAGANVLTFGAGSRLTVL.